The 7 T cell receptor beta chains below were found in one sample sequenced in a study of cytomegalovirus exposure and HLA in healthy donors. The PCR employed 60 Vbeta primers together with 13 Jbeta primers. Measured with immunoSEQ multiplex PCR; TCRdb has only the in-frame clones, and not every one. There are 130,000 or so clones in the sample; about 80% occur only once, and 3.4% lies in the top ten. Sequencing was done on a sample of PBMCs. The receptors were gathered from a man aged 30 to 45 in good health and CMV-seronegative.

The rearrangement uses TRBV29-1 and TRBJ2-2, with 8 nucleotides matching TRBD1. The CDR3 length is 14 residues. V lost 4 bases, J lost 1 base, and 2 bases stayed unmatched. In germline, CDR1 is SQVTM, CDR2 ANQGSEA. CDR3 in amino acids: CSVGGTGNTGELFF. The CDR3 bases are TGCAGCGTTGGAGGGACAGGGAACACCGGGGAGCTGTTTTTT.

The chain carries TRBV2 and TRBJ1-1; 8 bases are a match to TRBD1. Germline CDR1 SNHLY, CDR2 FYNNEI. This CDR3 has 13 amino acids. The J segment lost 6 bases and the V segment lost 7 bases, leaving 7 bases of the junction unmatched. The DNA for the CDR3 is TGTGCCAGCAAGGGTCAGGGGGCCGCTGAAGCTTTCTTT. Translated, it gives CASKGQGAAEAFF.

This sequence joins TRBV30 and TRBJ2-7; TRBD2 matches at 9 bases. V was pared by 0 bases and J by 2 bases, with 5 bases of the junction left unmatched. The CDR3 is 15 residues long. Germline lookup yields CDR1 GTSNPN and CDR2 SVGIG (reference sequence). The CDR3 spells CAWSVAGGSPYEQYF. The CDR3 coding sequence is TGTGCCTGGAGTGTAGCGGGGGGCTCCCCCTACGAGCAGTACTTC.

The CDR3 DNA reads TGTGCCAGCAGTTCGTGGACAGGGGGAGCTGAAGCTTTCTTT. It specifies CASSSWTGGAEAFF. The chain employs TRBV6-5 and TRBJ1-1, with TRBD1 matching 10 bases. The length of the CDR3 is 14 residues. Germline V gene lookup returns CDR1 MNHEY and CDR2 SVGAGI. V trimming: 4 bases; J trimming: 6 bases; junction bases outside the gene matches: 5.

V and J are TRBV28 and TRBJ1-2; D call uncertain. Germline assignment: CDR1 MDHEN and CDR2 SYDVKM. Trimming removed 4 bases at V and 1 base at J, with 4 bases between. The CDR3 covers 12 residues. Written as DNA, the CDR3 is TGTGCCAGCAGTTCGTTTAACTATGGCTACACCTTC. This encodes CASSSFNYGYTF.

The rearrangement uses TRBV7-9 and TRBJ2-2; 11 positions match TRBD2. Per germline, CDR1 SEHNR and CDR2 FQNEAQ (reference sequence). V lost 5 bases to trimming and J lost 1 base; unmatched junction nucleotides: 3. The CDR3 consists of 16 residues. In DNA, the CDR3 is TGTGCCAGCAGCCTGACTAGCGGGGAGAACACCGGGGAGCTGTTTTTT. Translated, it gives CASSLTSGENTGELFF.

The chain uses TRBV27 and TRBJ2-1; 7 bases map to TRBD2. V lost 3 bases to trimming and J lost 7 bases; unmatched junction nucleotides: 12. This CDR3 region has 16 residues. Looked up from germline, CDR1 is MNHEY and CDR2 is SMNVEV (reference sequence). CDR3 DNA: TGTGCCAGCAGTTTGGTGGCGGGAGAGGTTCAAAATGAGCAGTTCTTC. Protein sequence: CASSLVAGEVQNEQFF.